These 7 T cell receptor beta chains originate from one sample sequenced in a study of OX40 agonist ivuxolimab in advanced cancers. Sequencing used immunoSEQ multiplex PCR; TCRdb keeps in-frame clones, though not all of them. The table shows tens of thousands of clones, with 83% occurring only once. Source: CD4+ or CD8+ T cells sorted from blood, taken in a trial of the OX40 agonist ivuxolimab. The receptor set was obtained from an adult with an advanced solid tumor such as melanoma, head and neck, liver or kidney cancer.

This clone turned up a few times. V usage is TRBV2 and J usage is TRBJ1-1; D gene uncertain. The CDR3 is 15 residues long. The germline CDR1 and CDR2 sequences are SNHLY and FYNNEI. Trimming stripped 0 bases from V and 1 base from J, with 9 bases between. The CDR3 sequence is CASSEAGRRNTEAFF. CDR3 sequence (DNA): TGTGCCAGCAGTGAAGCGGGCCGAAGGAACACTGAAGCTTTCTTT.

The chain combines TRBV7-3 with TRBJ2-2; 7 nucleotides line up with TRBD2. The CDR3 has 15 residues. Germline values: CDR1 SGHTA, CDR2 FQGTGA. V shed 3 bases, J shed 5 bases, and the junction held 6 bases outside the gene matches. The CDR3 sequence is CASSLGEGRTGELFF. The DNA of the CDR3 is TGTGCCAGCAGCTTGGGGGAGGGCCGGACCGGGGAGCTGTTTTTT.

V gene TRBV10-2 combines with J gene TRBJ1-1, with 7 bases lining up with TRBD1. Germline loops: CDR1 WSHSY, CDR2 SAAADI. Germline trimming cut 0 bases from V and 1 base from J; bases unmatched to any gene: 5. The CDR3 consists of 16 residues. The DNA for the CDR3 is TGCGCCAGCAGTGAGTCCGGACAGGTTCCGAACACTGAAGCTTTCTTT. Protein product: CASSESGQVPNTEAFF.

The chain recombines TRBV5-1 with TRBJ2-3; D is ambiguous. This CDR3 spans 16 amino acids. The V and J ends lost 0 bases and 1 base respectively, with 12 bases between them. Per the germline V gene, CDR1 is SGHRS and CDR2 is YFSETQ. CDR3 sequence (DNA): TGCGCCAGCAGCTTGGCCCATGGTCGAGGCACAGATACGCAGTATTTT. Protein: CASSLAHGRGTDTQYF.

The chain is built from TRBV27 and TRBJ1-5; D perhaps matches TRBD1 (6 bases). Germline CDR1 MNHEY, CDR2 SMNVEV (reference sequence). V lost 6 bases and J lost 8, with 26 bases in between. The CDR3 loop spans 17 amino acids. Here the CDR3 reads CASSRFSGGRPGEPQHF. The CDR3 DNA reads as TGTGCCAGCAGCCGATTTTCCGGGGGCCGCCCGGGCGAGCCCCAGCATTTT.

For the CDR3, the DNA is TGTGCCAGCAGTGATGCTAGCGGGATCTCCAATGAGCAGTTCTTC. Protein: CASSDASGISNEQFF. The rearrangement uses TRBV25-1 and TRBJ2-1; 9 nucleotides align to TRBD2. V gave up 3 bases and J gave up 6 bases; unmatched junction bases: 6. The germline gives CDR1 MGHDK, CDR2 SYGVNS. CDR3 length: 15 amino acids. Full variable domain (outside the CDR3, taken from reference TRBV25-1 and TRBJ2-1): EADIYQTPRYLVIGTGKKITLECSQTMGHDKMYWYQQDPGMELHLIHYSYGVNSTEKGDLSSESTVSRIRTEHFPLTLESARPSHTSQYLCASSDASGISNEQFFGPGTRLTVL.

V gene TRBV9 combines with J gene TRBJ2-2; 13 bases fit TRBD2. The CDR3 totals 16 residues. V trimming: 4 bases; J trimming: 5 bases; junction bases outside the gene matches: 5. Germline loops: CDR1 SGDLS, CDR2 YYNGEE. DNA for the CDR3: TGTGCCAGCAGCTTCGGACTAGCGGGAGCGACCGGGGAGCTGTTTTTT. This translates into CASSFGLAGATGELFF.